A single sample is the source of the 20 T cell receptor beta chains below, sequenced in a study of T cells in localized non-small cell lung cancer. This table comes from immunoSEQ multiplex PCR, and its TCRdb copy is limited to in-frame clones, with some not included. The sample lists more than 1,500 clones; about 19% were seen once. Sequencing was performed on normal lung tissue next to the tumor, taken before any cancer treatment. These receptors all stem from a woman between 35 and 70 years old with stage I lung adenocarcinoma.

This clone was counted once. The chain carries TRBV19 and TRBJ1-5; 8 bases are a match to TRBD1. J gave up 0 bases and V 3 bases, and 4 bases lay outside the gene matches. The germline V gene encodes CDR1 LNHDA and CDR2 SQIVND (reference sequence). This CDR3 spans 16 amino acids. The CDR3 DNA reads as TGTGCCAGTAGTATGAGGACAGGGTATAGCAATCAGCCCCAGCATTTT. This codes for CASSMRTGYSNQPQHF.

This clone was seen more than once but under ten times. This chain uses TRBV6-8 with TRBJ1-5; no clear D gene. CDR1 and CDR2 from the germline V gene are MNHGY and SAAAGT. The V and J ends lost 5 bases and 0 bases respectively, with 11 bases between them. The CDR3 consists of 15 residues. CDR3 loop: CASSAAGNSNQPQHF. The CDR3 DNA reads as TGTGCCAGCAGTGCGGCAGGCAATAGCAATCAGCCCCAGCATTTT.

Sample share makes this clone large. The V gene is TRBV6-8, the J gene TRBJ1-2; no definite D call. The germline V gene has CDR1 MNHGY and CDR2 SAAAGT. This CDR3 region has 14 residues. V lost 0 bases to trimming and J lost 4 bases, with 9 bases between them. CDR3 bases: TGTGCCAGCAGTTACTCGATAAAGGGCTATGGCTACACCTTC. Translation: CASSYSIKGYGYTF.

The chain joins TRBV19 to TRBJ2-7; a possible D gene is TRBD2 (5 bases). V gave up 6 bases and J gave up 1 base, with 13 bases separating them. Germline V gene data show CDR1 as LNHDA and CDR2 as SQIVND (reference sequence). The CDR3 has 14 residues. This CDR3 is CASRDLSGSYEQYF. DNA of the CDR3: TGTGCCAGTAGAGACTTATCGGGGTCCTACGAGCAGTACTTC.

Within the sample, this clone is large. This chain joins TRBV15 and TRBJ1-5; tentative D call: TRBD1 (6 bases). The length of the CDR3 is 16 residues. CDR1 LNHNV and CDR2 YYDKDF come from the germline V gene (reference sequence). Between the trimmed V and J ends, which lost 5 bases and 0 bases, there was a span of 14 bases. CDR3 residues: CATSERGGYSNQPQHF. CDR3 sequence (DNA): TGTGCCACCAGCGAGAGAGGGGGTTATAGCAATCAGCCCCAGCATTTT. The whole variable domain, remainder taken from reference TRBV15 and TRBJ1-5, is DAMVIQNPRYQVTQFGKPVTLSCSQTLNHNVMYWYQQKSSQAPKLLFHYYDKDFNNEADTPDNFQSRRPNTSFCFLDIRSPGLGDTAMYLCATSERGGYSNQPQHFGDGTRLSIL.

This chain links TRBV9 with TRBJ2-7; D remains unclear. This CDR3 comprises 12 residues. V lost 2 bases and J 7 bases, leaving 10 bases between the germline ends. Germline values: CDR1 SGDLS, CDR2 YYNGEE. CDR3 DNA: TGTGCCAGCAGCGTCAAGAGCGTGGAGCAGTACTTC. The encoded protein is CASSVKSVEQYF. Full variable domain (missing parts from reference TRBV9 and TRBJ2-7): DSGVTQTPKHLITATGQRVTLRCSPRSGDLSVYWYQQSLDQGLQFLIQYYNGEERAKGNILERFSAQQFPDLHSELNLSSLELGDSALYFCASSVKSVEQYFGPGTRLTVT.

This clone was seen a handful of times. V usage is TRBV9 and J usage is TRBJ2-1; D ambiguous. V shed 4 bases and J shed 7 bases, with 9 bases lying between them. The V gene's germline CDR1 is SGDLS and CDR2 YYNGEE. This CDR3 comprises 12 residues. The chain's CDR3 is CASSSSMNEQFF. The CDR3, as DNA: TGTGCCAGCAGCTCCAGTATGAATGAGCAGTTCTTC.

The chain carries TRBV19 and TRBJ1-6; TRBD1 agrees at 7 bases. V lost 7 bases to trimming and J lost 6 bases; unmatched junction nucleotides: 9. CDR1 is LNHDA, CDR2 SQIVND, per germline (reference sequence). The CDR3 totals 15 residues. The CDR3 DNA sequence: TGTGCCAGTACTTTCCGGGACAGATTTAATTCACCCCTCCACTTT. Protein sequence: CASTFRDRFNSPLHF. Full variable domain (missing parts from reference TRBV19 and TRBJ1-6): DGGITQSPKYLFRKEGQNVTLSCEQNLNHDAMYWYRQDPGQGLRLIYYSQIVNDFQKGDIAEGYSVSREKKESFPLTVTSAQKNPTAFYLCASTFRDRFNSPLHFGNGTRLTVT.

J is TRBJ2-1 and V is TRBV11-3, with TRBD2 matching 9 bases. V lost 3 bases, J lost 2 bases, and 5 bases stayed unmatched. The CDR3 is 16 residues long. From germline, CDR1 is SGHNT and CDR2 YENEEA. The CDR3 nucleotides are TGTGCCAGCAGCTTCACGGCGGGGGGGCCCTACAATGAGCAGTTCTTC. Amino acid sequence: CASSFTAGGPYNEQFF.

This clone was counted between two and nine times. J is TRBJ2-7 and V is TRBV4-1; 8 bases are a match to TRBD2. The CDR3 consists of 20 residues. V was pared by 0 bases and J by 1 base, with 17 bases of the junction left unmatched. Per germline, CDR1 MGHRA and CDR2 YSYEKL. In DNA, the CDR3 is TGCGCCAGCAGCCAAGAGCTGTACCGTCCTGGCGGGGGGCAGTCCTACGAGCAGTACTTC. It encodes CASSQELYRPGGGQSYEQYF.

The genes are TRBV19 and TRBJ2-1; TRBD2 aligns across 13 bases. V lost 3 bases, J lost 0 bases, and 5 bases stayed unmatched. The germline gives CDR1 LNHDA, CDR2 SQIVND (reference sequence). The CDR3 is 18 residues long. The CDR3 sequence: CASSIQLAGGSSYNEQFF. The CDR3 DNA reads TGTGCCAGTAGTATTCAACTAGCGGGGGGGAGCTCCTACAATGAGCAGTTCTTC.

The chain combines TRBV6-8 with TRBJ1-1; the D is unclear. V was cut by 0 bases and J by 4 bases, with 9 bases left in between. The germline gives CDR1 MNHGY, CDR2 SAAAGT. This CDR3 comprises 14 residues. CDR3 sequence: CASSYSTEATEAFF. The CDR3 DNA reads as TGTGCCAGCAGTTACTCAACGGAGGCCACTGAAGCTTTCTTT.

This clone came up a few times. The genes are TRBV15 and TRBJ1-5; no clear D gene. Between the trimmed V and J ends, which lost 2 bases and 3 bases, there was a span of 11 bases. The CDR3 consists of 15 residues. In germline, CDR1 is LNHNV, CDR2 YYDKDF (reference sequence). CDR3 nucleotides: TGTGCCACCAGCAGAACCCTAGGGCCCAATCAGCCCCAGCATTTT. Encoded protein: CATSRTLGPNQPQHF.

The J gene is TRBJ1-1, the V gene TRBV6-8; D is unclear. Germline values: CDR1 MNHGY, CDR2 SAAAGT. The CDR3 loop spans 13 amino acids. V shed 4 bases and J shed 6 bases, with 12 bases lying between them. The chain's CDR3 is CASSSLQRPEAFF. For the CDR3, the DNA is TGTGCCAGCAGTTCATTACAAAGACCTGAAGCTTTCTTT.

The rearrangement uses TRBV28 and TRBJ2-3; D uncertain. This CDR3 comprises 14 residues. The V and J ends lost 3 bases and 1 base respectively, with 8 bases between them. CDR1 is MDHEN and CDR2 is SYDVKM in the germline V gene. This CDR3 reads CASSFVAGTDTQYF. The CDR3 coding sequence is TGTGCCAGCAGTTTTGTAGCCGGCACAGATACGCAGTATTTT. The variable domain in full, with the rest retrieved from reference TRBV28 and TRBJ2-3, is DVKVTQSSRYLVKRTGEKVFLECVQDMDHENMFWYRQDPGLGLRLIYFSYDVKMKEKGDIPEGYSVSREKKERFSLILESASTNQTSMYLCASSFVAGTDTQYFGPGTRLTVL.

The gene calls are TRBV18 and TRBJ2-3; 10 nucleotides agree with TRBD2. The CDR3 covers 16 residues. J lost 4 bases, V lost 2 bases, and 6 bases had no gene match. CDR1 and CDR2 from the germline V gene are KGHSH and LQKENI. The CDR3 loop reads CASSPTSGDLADTQYF. The CDR3 DNA reads as TGTGCCAGCTCACCAACTAGCGGGGACTTAGCAGATACGCAGTATTTT.

This clone ranks as hyperexpanded. The genes are TRBV11-3 and TRBJ1-5; D gene ambiguous. The CDR3 has 14 amino acids. The germline CDR1 and CDR2 sequences are SGHNT and YENEEA. V was trimmed by 4 bases and J by 7 bases, leaving 14 bases between them. The CDR3 DNA follows: TGTGCCAGCAGCTCCGTCTTGGGCGGGCAGCCCCAGCATTTT. Protein product: CASSSVLGGQPQHF.

V gene TRBV5-1 combines with J gene TRBJ2-5, with 10 bases lining up with TRBD2. The germline gives CDR1 SGHRS, CDR2 YFSETQ. The length of the CDR3 is 17 residues. J gave up 5 bases and V 1 base, and 11 bases lay outside the gene matches. This CDR3 is CASSLYPAGGAGETQYF. The CDR3 region has the DNA TGCGCCAGCAGCTTGTATCCAGCGGGGGGGGCGGGGGAGACCCAGTACTTC.

V is TRBV6-8 and J is TRBJ2-5; 7 nucleotides line up with TRBD1. V was pared by 4 bases and J by 3 bases, with 8 bases of the junction left unmatched. Germline V CDR1 and CDR2: MNHGY, SAAAGT. The CDR3 runs to 15 residues. The CDR3 DNA follows: TGTGCCAGCAGTTTGAGGGGGCGCTTTGAAGAGACCCAGTACTTC. This codes for CASSLRGRFEETQYF.

Only a few counts were recorded for this clone. The chain employs TRBV11-3 and TRBJ1-1, with 7 nucleotides matching TRBD1. The CDR3 spans 14 residues. The junction had 3 bases not matched to a gene; V was cut back by 0 bases and J by 5 bases. The germline V gene has CDR1 SGHNT and CDR2 YENEEA. The CDR3 region has the DNA TGTGCCAGCAGCTTAGATAACAGGGGAACTGAAGCTTTCTTT. Amino acids: CASSLDNRGTEAFF.